The 17 T cell receptor beta chains reported below all come from one sample, sequenced in a study of cytomegalovirus exposure and HLA in healthy donors. With 60 Vbeta and 13 Jbeta primers, the PCR was carried out. Assay used: immunoSEQ multiplex PCR; TCRdb lists only in-frame clones, some missing. The profile covers about 180,000 clones, with roughly 81% appearing a single time and 4.8% taken by the ten largest. Sequencing used PBMCs. Receptors originate from a girl aged 5-17 years in good health and CMV-seropositive.

V and J are TRBV2 and TRBJ2-1; D is possibly TRBD1 (6 bases). Trimming left V 7 bases short and J 4 bases short, with 14 bases between. The germline V gene has CDR1 SNHLY and CDR2 FYNNEI. This CDR3 is built from 14 residues. The CDR3 here is CASTGWDKYNEQFF. In DNA form, the CDR3 reads TGTGCCAGCACCGGGTGGGACAAGTACAATGAGCAGTTCTTC.

V usage is TRBV5-1 and J usage is TRBJ2-2; 11 nucleotides align to TRBD2. The germline V gene has CDR1 SGHRS and CDR2 YFSETQ. The J segment lost 0 bases and the V segment lost 3 bases, leaving 1 base of the junction unmatched. The CDR3 totals 16 residues. CDR3 amino acids: CASSYSGGANTGELFF. In nucleotides, the CDR3 is TGCGCCAGCAGCTATAGCGGGGGGGCGAACACCGGGGAGCTGTTTTTT. Based on the CDR3 plus reference TRBV5-1 and TRBJ2-2, the full variable domain is KAGVTQTPRYLIKTRGQQVTLSCSPISGHRSVSWYQQTPGQGLQFLFEYFSETQRNKGNFPGRFSGRQFSNSRSEMNVSTLELGDSALYLCASSYSGGANTGELFFGEGSRLTVL.

V is TRBV7-8 and J is TRBJ2-7; TRBD1 agrees at 7 bases. The V gene's germline CDR1 is SGHVS and CDR2 FQNEAQ. This CDR3 is built from 16 residues. J was trimmed by 6 bases and V by 5 bases; bases with no gene match: 16. The CDR3 bases are TGTGCCAGCAGCAGTGTAAGAATGGGACAGCCCGGCGAGCAGTACTTC. Its translation: CASSSVRMGQPGEQYF.

The V call is TRBV7-6, the J call TRBJ1-4; D perhaps matches TRBD1 (5 bases). Germline CDR1 is SGHVS and CDR2 is FNYEAQ. V shed 5 bases and J shed 2 bases, with 15 bases lying between them. The CDR3 runs to 16 residues. CDR3 in amino acids: CASSPLTGRTNEKLFF. CDR3 bases: TGTGCCAGCAGCCCACTAACAGGACGGACTAATGAAAAACTGTTTTTT. Drawing the rest from reference TRBV7-6 and TRBJ1-4, the complete variable domain is GAGVSQSPRYKVTKRGQDVALRCDPISGHVSLYWYRQALGQGPEFLTYFNYEAQQDKSGLPNDRFSAERPEGSISTLTIQRTEQRDSAMYRCASSPLTGRTNEKLFFGSGTQLSVL.

The J gene is TRBJ1-2, the V gene TRBV7-8; 7 bases are a match to TRBD1. This CDR3 comprises 13 residues. CDR1 is SGHVS and CDR2 is FQNEAQ in the germline V gene. The V segment lost 7 bases and the J segment 4 bases; nucleotides outside the gene matches: 6. The CDR3 reads CASTGRGIYGYTF. Written as DNA, the CDR3 is TGTGCCAGCACCGGCAGGGGGATCTATGGCTACACCTTC.

This chain uses TRBV14 with TRBJ1-2; D uncertain. This CDR3 is built from 14 residues. Germline lookup yields CDR1 SGHDN and CDR2 FVKESK. V dropped 3 bases and J dropped 4 bases, with 12 bases sitting between them. The CDR3: CASSHRTSPYGYTF. CDR3 coding DNA: TGTGCCAGCAGCCACCGAACATCCCCCTATGGCTACACCTTC. The full variable domain, completed using reference TRBV14 and TRBJ1-2, is EAGVTQFPSHSVIEKGQTVTLRCDPISGHDNLYWYRRVMGKEIKFLLHFVKESKQDESGMPNNRFLAERTGGTYSTLKVQPAELEDSGVYFCASSHRTSPYGYTFGSGTRLTVV.

This clone was seen only a few times. This CDR3 reads CASIPGGTDNSPLHF. In DNA form, the CDR3 reads TGTGCCAGCATACCCGGGGGGACGGATAATTCACCCCTCCACTTT. V and J are TRBV28 and TRBJ1-6; D is possibly TRBD1 (5 bases). The V gene lost 7 bases and the J gene lost 5 bases, with 15 bases spanning the gap. This CDR3 is built from 15 residues. Looked up from germline, CDR1 is MDHEN and CDR2 is SYDVKM.

The V call is TRBV4-2, the J call TRBJ2-5, with 8 bases lining up with TRBD2. The DNA end is more similar to TRBJ2-7, so the J call may be wrong. Germline V lookup: CDR1 LGHNA, CDR2 YNFKEQ. The CDR3 covers 15 residues. The CDR3 region is CASSHSAGDPYEQYF. The CDR3 bases are TGTGCCAGCAGCCACTCAGCGGGGGATCCCTACGAGCAGTACTTC.

Worth noting for this clone: Sequence at one end of the junction differs from germline and may be a read error. The chain is built from TRBV25-1 and TRBJ2-7, with D perhaps TRBD2 (5 bases). The CDR3 has 16 residues. CDR1 is MGHDK, CDR2 SYGVNS, per germline. The DNA of the CDR3 is TGTGTCAGCCTCGTTATGGTAAAGGACTTTCGCTACGAGCAGTACTTC. It encodes CVSLVMVKDFRYEQYF.

This chain joins TRBV23-1 and TRBJ1-2; D might be TRBD1 (5 bases). TRBV23-1 is assigned to the ORF class and has an uncertain function. V was pared by 3 bases and J by 0 bases, with 14 bases between. The CDR3 is 16 amino acids. The CDR3 DNA follows: TGCGCCAGCAGTCATTTAGGGACTGCAGCTAACTATGGCTACACCTTC. This translates into CASSHLGTAANYGYTF.

This CDR3 reads CASSTRTGSYNEQFF. The CDR3 nucleotides are TGTGCCAGCAGCACGAGGACAGGCTCCTACAATGAGCAGTTCTTC. This chain joins TRBV7-2 and TRBJ2-1; the match to TRBD1 covers 7 bases. The CDR3 sequence is 15 residues long. CDR1 SGHTA and CDR2 FQGNSA come from the germline V gene. Unmatched junction bases numbered 4, after V lost 5 bases and J lost 0 bases.

This rearrangement joins TRBV5-4 to TRBJ1-2, with D possibly being TRBD1 (6 bases). V lost 4 bases to trimming and J lost 3 bases, with 16 bases between them. Germline assignment: CDR1 SGHNT and CDR2 YYREEE (reference sequence). The CDR3 loop spans 15 amino acids. The CDR3 DNA reads TGTGCCAGCAGCCCCGCGGGGGGGGCGGACTATGGCTACACCTTC. Translated: CASSPAGGADYGYTF.

V is TRBV9 and J is TRBJ2-3; TRBD2 agrees at 11 bases. Germline lookup yields CDR1 SGDLS and CDR2 YYNGEE. V was clipped by 4 bases and J by 1 base; unmatched bases: 11. The CDR3 covers 18 residues. The CDR3 region has the DNA TGTGCCAGCAGCCATTTAATAGCGGGGGGGTTAGGCACAGATACGCAGTATTTT. This codes for CASSHLIAGGLGTDTQYF.

V and J are TRBV19 and TRBJ1-1, with 10 bases that match TRBD1. CDR1 and CDR2 from the germline V gene are LNHDA and SQIVND (reference sequence). The CDR3 has 14 residues. J gave up 6 bases and V 3 bases, and 4 bases lay outside the gene matches. Written as DNA, the CDR3 is TGTGCCAGTAGTATCGTTGGGACAGGGGCTGAAGCTTTCTTT. Amino acids: CASSIVGTGAEAFF.

The chain has TRBV11-3 and TRBJ2-5, with D tentatively TRBD1 (5 bases). The V end lost 5 bases, the J end lost 3 bases, and 13 bases lay between the germline ends. Germline V gene data show CDR1 as SGHNT and CDR2 as YENEEA. The CDR3 sequence is 14 residues long. The CDR3 nucleotides are TGTGCCAGCAGCGATAGACAGAGTAAAGAGACCCAGTACTTC. Translated: CASSDRQSKETQYF.

The rearrangement joins TRBV4-1 to TRBJ2-5; 10 bases are shared with TRBD2. The V segment lost 0 bases and the J segment 5 bases; nucleotides outside the gene matches: 6. Germline V gene data show CDR1 as MGHRA and CDR2 as YSYEKL. This CDR3 comprises 16 residues. CDR3 nucleotide sequence: TGCGCCAGCAGCCAAGATGGAAGCGGGGGGGAGGAGACCCAGTACTTC. As protein: CASSQDGSGGEETQYF.

The chain recombines TRBV6-6 with TRBJ1-2; D is undetermined. Looked up from germline, CDR1 is MNHNY and CDR2 is SVGAGI (reference sequence). Trimming stripped 8 bases from V and 7 bases from J, with 23 bases between. This CDR3 is built from 15 residues. CDR3 amino acids: CASVEGGLSVGGYTF. CDR3 bases: TGTGCCAGCGTTGAAGGTGGACTTTCGGTTGGTGGCTACACCTTC.